This paragraph reports one T cell receptor (beta chain). In its sample, this clone was seen a few times. The antigen it binds to is not known. Nothing much larger sits one base from this clone, and base qualities are not available. None of the patients had been given any treatment before thyroid surgery. Using T-cell receptor beta sequencing, the researchers looked back retrospectively at clinical samples from patients, gathered between about 2011 and 2019. Library preparation employed PCR. The listed sequencing device is Illumina HiSeq 4000. High-throughput sequencing was used to profile the TCR beta-chain CDR3 region of each patient. The original methods were these. CDR3 differences across clinicopathological groups were used to build a classifier for discriminating distant-metastatic papillary thyroid cancer patients. To measure repertoire diversity the researchers used the Shannon index, while the Morisita-Horn index served to gauge how similar the tumor and blood repertoires were. Using fastp trimming at Q25 and MiXCR clonotype assembly, TCRdb reanalyzed the public sequencing data and kept in-frame beta chains. These V and J calls rely on TCRdb rather than the paper's analysis. The sample table lists approximately 11,000 clones, 25% to 30% of them with a count of one. The ten largest clones capture about 16% of the sample.

The sample belongs to a study of metastatic and nonmetastatic thyroid tumors (dated by TCRdb to about 2020). Background for the entire study: For patients with malignant and with benign thyroid disease, the researchers compared repertoires between peripheral blood samples and tumor or nodule tissue samples. Study-level results and caveats: In both blood and tumor samples, TCR beta diversity was reported to be significantly higher in malignant tumors than in benign nodules.

V and J lose 2 bases and 6 bases, and a span of 6 bases separates them. Including the terminal cysteine and phenylalanine, the CDR3 comprises 12 residues. Left in the record is the CDR3 DNA by itself, 36 bases read in frame from the first base. The germline V gene gives CDR1 as MNHNS and CDR2 as SASEGT. The sequence is built from TRBV6-1 and TRBJ2-3, with no confidently assigned D gene. Material for sequencing was tumor tissue. This clonotype was obtained from a female donor with papillary thyroid cancer or a benign thyroid nodule (not recorded which). Some clones in this sample may be carry-over from other donors' samples. The DNA sequence follows: TGTGCCAGCAGTGAACCTATGGATACGCAGTATTTT. Its coded protein is CASSEPMDTQYF.